This TCR beta chain derives from a study of T cell responses to AZD1222 COVID-19 vaccine. Background on the study: Analysis merged second doses at about 4 or about 12 weeks. Study-level points and caveats: Following two doses of AZD1222, Spike-specific TCR breadth and depth rose.

The table came from immunoSEQ multiplex PCR; TCRdb's copy has only in-frame clones and leaves some out. The repertoire holds roughly 140,000 clones, with almost 90% as singletons. A note on this clone: Its matching antigen is unknown.

Germline assignment: CDR1 SEHNR and CDR2 FQNEAQ (reference sequence). Trimming shortened V by 2 bases and J by 5 bases, and 12 bases separated the two germline ends. The CDR3 sequence is 14 residues long. The sequencing here drew on peripheral blood, taken on day 0 of AZD1222 vaccination. The chain employs TRBV7-9 and TRBJ1-1, with D unclear. The clonotype originates from an adult in good health. CDR3 DNA sequence: TGTGCCAGCAGCTTAAGGGAGGTGTTAACTGAAGCTTTCTTT. This codes for CASSLREVLTEAFF.